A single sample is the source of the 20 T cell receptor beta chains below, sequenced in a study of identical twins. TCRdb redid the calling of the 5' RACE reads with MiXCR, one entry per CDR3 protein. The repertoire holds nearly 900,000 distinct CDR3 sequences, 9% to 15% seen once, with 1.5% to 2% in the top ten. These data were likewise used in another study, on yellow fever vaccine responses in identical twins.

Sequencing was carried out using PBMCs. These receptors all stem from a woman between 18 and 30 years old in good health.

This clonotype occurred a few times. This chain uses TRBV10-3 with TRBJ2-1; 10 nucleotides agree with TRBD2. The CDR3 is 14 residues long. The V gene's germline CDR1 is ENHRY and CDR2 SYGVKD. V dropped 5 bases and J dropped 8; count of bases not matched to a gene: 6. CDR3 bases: TGTGCCATCAGTTCTAGCGGGGGCCCCCATGAGCAGTTCTTC. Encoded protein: CAISSSGGPHEQFF.

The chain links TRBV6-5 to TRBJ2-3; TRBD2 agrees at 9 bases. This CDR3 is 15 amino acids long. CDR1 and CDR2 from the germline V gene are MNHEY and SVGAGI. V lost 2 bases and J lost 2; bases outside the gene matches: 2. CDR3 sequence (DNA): TGTGCCAGCAGTTACCGACTAGCGGTCACAGATACGCAGTATTTT. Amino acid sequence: CASSYRLAVTDTQYF.

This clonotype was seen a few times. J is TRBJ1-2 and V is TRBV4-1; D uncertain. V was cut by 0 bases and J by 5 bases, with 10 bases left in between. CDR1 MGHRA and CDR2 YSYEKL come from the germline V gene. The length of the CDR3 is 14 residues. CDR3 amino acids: CASSQEKGWYGYTF. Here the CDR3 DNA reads TGCGCCAGCAGCCAAGAGAAGGGCTGGTATGGCTACACCTTC.

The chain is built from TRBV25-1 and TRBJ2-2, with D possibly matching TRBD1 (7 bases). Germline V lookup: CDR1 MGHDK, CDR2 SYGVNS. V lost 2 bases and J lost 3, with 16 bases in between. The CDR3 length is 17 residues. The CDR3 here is CASSEEGGGRDTGELFF. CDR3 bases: TGTGCCAGCAGTGAAGAAGGAGGGGGCCGGGACACCGGGGAGCTGTTTTTT. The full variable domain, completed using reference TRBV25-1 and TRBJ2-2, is EADIYQTPRYLVIGTGKKITLECSQTMGHDKMYWYQQDPGMELHLIHYSYGVNSTEKGDLSSESTVSRIRTEHFPLTLESARPSHTSQYLCASSEEGGGRDTGELFFGEGSRLTVL.

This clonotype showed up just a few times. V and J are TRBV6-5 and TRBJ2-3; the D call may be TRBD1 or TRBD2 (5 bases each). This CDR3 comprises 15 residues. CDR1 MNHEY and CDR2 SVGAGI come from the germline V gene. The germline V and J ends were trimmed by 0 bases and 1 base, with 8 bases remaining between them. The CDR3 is CASSYSTAGTDTQYF. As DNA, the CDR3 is TGTGCCAGCAGTTACTCGACAGCGGGCACAGATACGCAGTATTTT.

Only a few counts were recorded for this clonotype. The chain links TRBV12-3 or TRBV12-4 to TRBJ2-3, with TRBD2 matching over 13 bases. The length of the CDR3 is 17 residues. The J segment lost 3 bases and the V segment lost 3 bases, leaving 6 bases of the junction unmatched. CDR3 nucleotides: TGTGCCAGCAGTTTTACTTGGACTAGCGGGGGAACAGATACGCAGTATTTT. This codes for CASSFTWTSGGTDTQYF.

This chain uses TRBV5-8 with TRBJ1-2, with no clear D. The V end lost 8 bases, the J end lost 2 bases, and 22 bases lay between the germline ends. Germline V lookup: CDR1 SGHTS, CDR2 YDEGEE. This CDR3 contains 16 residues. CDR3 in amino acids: CARGGSLASQNYGYTF. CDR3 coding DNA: TGTGCCAGAGGTGGGAGTTTGGCATCGCAGAACTATGGCTACACCTTC.

CDR3 DNA sequence: TGTGCCAGCAGCTTGGCCTTACAGGGGGTTATGAACACTGAAGCTTTCTTT. Its translation is CASSLALQGVMNTEAFF. The genes are TRBV5-5 and TRBJ1-1; 8 bases are shared with TRBD1. The CDR3 spans 17 residues. Germline CDR1 SGHKS, CDR2 YYEKEE (reference sequence). J was trimmed by 0 bases and V by 0 bases; bases with no gene match: 7. Full variable domain (remainder filled in from reference TRBV5-5 and TRBJ1-1): DAGVTQSPTHLIKTRGQQVTLRCSPISGHKSVSWYQQVLGQGPQFIFQYYEKEERGRGNFPDRFSARQFPNYSSELNVNALLLGDSALYLCASSLALQGVMNTEAFFGQGTRLTVV.

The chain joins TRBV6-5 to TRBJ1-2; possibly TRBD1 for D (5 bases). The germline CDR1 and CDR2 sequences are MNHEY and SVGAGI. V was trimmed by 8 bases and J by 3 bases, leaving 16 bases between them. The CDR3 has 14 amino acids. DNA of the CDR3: TGTGCCAGCCGTTTTGGGGGTTCCGACTATGGCTACACCTTC. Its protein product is CASRFGGSDYGYTF.

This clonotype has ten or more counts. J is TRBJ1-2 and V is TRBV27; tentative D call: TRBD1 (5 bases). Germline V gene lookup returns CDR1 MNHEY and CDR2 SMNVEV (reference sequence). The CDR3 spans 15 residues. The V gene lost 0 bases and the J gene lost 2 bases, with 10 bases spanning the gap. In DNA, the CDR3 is TGTGCCAGCAGTTTATCGCCCCAGGGCAACTATGGCTACACCTTC. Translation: CASSLSPQGNYGYTF.

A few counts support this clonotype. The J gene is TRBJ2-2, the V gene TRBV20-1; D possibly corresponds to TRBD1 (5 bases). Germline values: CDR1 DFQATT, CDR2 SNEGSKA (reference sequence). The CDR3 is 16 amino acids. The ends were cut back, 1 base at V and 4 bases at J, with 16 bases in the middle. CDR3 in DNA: TGCAGTGCTAGAGCCCTTGGCAGGGTCAGCACCGGGGAGCTGTTTTTT. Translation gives CSARALGRVSTGELFF.

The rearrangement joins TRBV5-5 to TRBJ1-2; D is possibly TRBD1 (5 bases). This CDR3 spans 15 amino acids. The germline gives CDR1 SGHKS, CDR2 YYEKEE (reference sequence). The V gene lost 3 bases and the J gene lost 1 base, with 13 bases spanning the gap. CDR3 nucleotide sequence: TGTGCCAGCAGCTCCGGGACGGCGGATAACTATGGCTACACCTTC. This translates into CASSSGTADNYGYTF.

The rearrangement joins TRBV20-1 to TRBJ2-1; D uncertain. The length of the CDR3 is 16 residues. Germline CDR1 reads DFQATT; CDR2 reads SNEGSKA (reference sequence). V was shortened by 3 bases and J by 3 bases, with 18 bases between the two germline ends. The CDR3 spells CSARGSDFTYYNEQFF. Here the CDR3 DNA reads TGCAGTGCTAGGGGAAGCGACTTTACCTACTACAATGAGCAGTTCTTC.

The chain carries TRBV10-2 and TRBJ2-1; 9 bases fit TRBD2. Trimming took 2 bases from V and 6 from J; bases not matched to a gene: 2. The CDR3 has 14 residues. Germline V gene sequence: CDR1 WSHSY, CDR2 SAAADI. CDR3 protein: CASSERREGNEQFF. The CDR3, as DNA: TGCGCCAGCAGTGAGCGGCGGGAGGGCAATGAGCAGTTCTTC.

For the CDR3, the DNA is TGTGCCAGCTCCCCCGCCAGAGCCCACGAGCAGTACTTC. Its translation: CASSPARAHEQYF. The rearrangement uses TRBV18 and TRBJ2-7; the D is unclear. This CDR3 region has 13 residues. The V end lost 6 bases, the J end lost 5 bases, and 14 bases lay between the germline ends. Per germline, CDR1 KGHSH and CDR2 LQKENI.

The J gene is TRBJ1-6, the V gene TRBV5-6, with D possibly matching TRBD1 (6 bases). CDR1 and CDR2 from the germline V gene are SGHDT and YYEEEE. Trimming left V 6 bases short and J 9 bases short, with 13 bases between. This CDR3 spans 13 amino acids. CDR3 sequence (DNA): TGTGCCAGCAACCAACAGGGAGTTTCACCCCTCCACTTT. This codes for CASNQQGVSPLHF.

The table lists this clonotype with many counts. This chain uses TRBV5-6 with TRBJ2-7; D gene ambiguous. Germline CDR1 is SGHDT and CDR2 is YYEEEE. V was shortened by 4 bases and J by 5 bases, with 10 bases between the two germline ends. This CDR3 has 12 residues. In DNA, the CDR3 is TGTGCCAGCAGCCTTCCCGCGAACGAGCAGTACTTC. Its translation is CASSLPANEQYF.

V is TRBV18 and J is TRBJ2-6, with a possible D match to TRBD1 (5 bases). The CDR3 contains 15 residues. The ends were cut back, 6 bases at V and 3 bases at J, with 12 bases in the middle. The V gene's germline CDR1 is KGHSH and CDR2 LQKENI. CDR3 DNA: TGTGCCAGCTCCCCAGGGTCTGGTGGGGCCAACGTCCTGACTTTC. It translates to CASSPGSGGANVLTF.

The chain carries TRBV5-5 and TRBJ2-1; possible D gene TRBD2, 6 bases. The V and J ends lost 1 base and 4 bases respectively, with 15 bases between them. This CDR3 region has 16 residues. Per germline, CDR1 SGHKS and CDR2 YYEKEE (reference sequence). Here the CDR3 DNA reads TGTGCCAGCAGCTTGACGGGACTCGCCATTTACAATGAGCAGTTCTTC. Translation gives CASSLTGLAIYNEQFF.

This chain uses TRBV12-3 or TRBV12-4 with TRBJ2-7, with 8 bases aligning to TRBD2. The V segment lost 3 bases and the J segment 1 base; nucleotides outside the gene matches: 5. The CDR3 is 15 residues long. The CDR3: CASSFGGGRSYEQYF. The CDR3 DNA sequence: TGTGCCAGCAGTTTCGGGGGGGGCAGGTCCTACGAGCAGTACTTC.